This is a list of T cell receptor beta chains from one sample in a study of siplizumab effects on memory and regulatory T cells. Sequencing was performed with immunoSEQ multiplex PCR; in TCRdb, only in-frame clones are kept and a portion is missing. The sample has roughly 92,000 clones; about 94% are singletons. The material sequenced was non-Treg CD4+ T cells sorted from blood. Source of these receptors: a human donor in good health. Each CDR3 is given with its conserved first and last residue. D genes are given only for firm matches. Clone size is shown for a subset of rows, as once, few, many or a class of expanded clone.

V gene	clone size	D gene	J gene	CDR3 DNA	CDR3 protein
TRBV5-1	NA	TRBD2	TRBJ2-7	TGCGCCAGCAGCTTGTCTAGCGGGAAGTACGAGCAGTACTTC	CASSLSSGKYEQYF
TRBV9	NA	NA	TRBJ1-3	TGTGCCAGCAGCTCGTACTCTGGAAACACCATATATTTT	CASSSYSGNTIYF
TRBV6-1	NA	NA	TRBJ1-2	TGTGCCAGCGCCGTTGGGGAAAACTATGGCTACACCTTC	CASAVGENYGYTF
TRBV6-5	NA	TRBD1	TRBJ2-1	TGTGCCAGCAGATCAGGGGGCACGGGCACCCGGCAGTTCTTC	CASRSGGTGTRQFF
TRBV4-1	NA	TRBD2	TRBJ2-6	TGCGCCAGCAGCCAGAAGCGGGAGACCACTGGGGCCAACGTCCTGACTTTC	CASSQKRETTGANVLTF
TRBV11-2	NA	NA	TRBJ1-2	TGTGCCAGCAGCCTGTGGAGCGTCGGCTATGGCTACACCTTC	CASSLWSVGYGYTF
TRBV19	NA	NA	TRBJ2-3	TGTGCCACCACCACCCGATCTAGCACAGATACGCAGTATTTT	CATTTRSSTDTQYF
TRBV28	NA	NA	TRBJ1-5	TGTGCCAGCAGACTCGACAGGAATAGCAATCAGCCCCAGCATTTT	CASRLDRNSNQPQHF
TRBV18	NA	NA	TRBJ2-1	TGTGCCAGCTCAAGCCAGGGGGCTAGCGGAGATGAGCAGTTCTTC	CASSSQGASGDEQFF
TRBV10-3	NA	NA	TRBJ2-7	TGTGCCATCAGTGACCCCTCAAACCAGGTAATCTACGAGCAGTACTTC	CAISDPSNQVIYEQYF
TRBV15	NA	NA	TRBJ1-5	TGTGCCACCAGCAGGGGGGGAGGGGGACTCAGCAATCAGCCCCAGCATTTT	CATSRGGGGLSNQPQHF
TRBV6-5	NA	NA	TRBJ2-2	TGTGCCAGCAGTTACCGGTCCGGGGAGCTGTTTTTT	CASSYRSGELFF
TRBV2	NA	NA	TRBJ2-7	TGTGCCAGCAGGACAGACCTAACCTACGAGCAGTACTTC	CASRTDLTYEQYF
TRBV6-1	NA	TRBD2	TRBJ2-7	TGTGCCAGCAGTGTATACACTAGCGAGGAGGGGGAGCAGTACTTC	CASSVYTSEEGEQYF
TRBV7-2	NA	TRBD1	TRBJ1-2	TGTGCCAGCAGCCGTGACAGGGAGTTGGAAGGCTACACCTTC	CASSRDRELEGYTF
TRBV5-1	NA	NA	TRBJ2-7	TGCGCCAGCAACACCGGGACTTCCTACGAGCAGTACTTC	CASNTGTSYEQYF
TRBV11-3	NA	TRBD1	TRBJ2-7	TGTGCCAGCACAAACCGGGACAGGGTCAAGCGAATGCCCTACGAGCAGTACTTC	CASTNRDRVKRMPYEQYF
TRBV7-9	NA	TRBD2	TRBJ2-7	TGTGCCAGCAGCCACAGGACTAGCGGGAGTGAACCCTACGAGCAGTACTTC	CASSHRTSGSEPYEQYF
TRBV30	once	NA	TRBJ1-2	TGTGCCTGGAGTGCGTCAGCATATGGCTACACCTTC	CAWSASAYGYTF
TRBV28	NA	NA	TRBJ1-5	TGTGCCAGCAGTCAAACAGGGTGGGCCCAGCATTTT	CASSQTGWAQHF
TRBV18	NA	NA	TRBJ1-2	TGTGCCAGCTCTACCATGGGGGCTACGGTATCAAACTATGGCTACACCTTC	CASSTMGATVSNYGYTF
TRBV30	NA	NA	TRBJ2-7	TGTGCCTGGAGTGTTAGGTCCCGCCACGAGCAGTACTTC	CAWSVRSRHEQYF
TRBV28	NA	NA	TRBJ1-2	TGTGCCAGCAGAAATCGGGGGGCTCGTAACAGCTATGGCTACACCTTC	CASRNRGARNSYGYTF
TRBV5-1	NA	TRBD1	TRBJ1-2	TGCGCCAGCAGCCTGAGCCGGACAGGGCGCGGCTACACCTTC	CASSLSRTGRGYTF
TRBV20-1	NA	NA	TRBJ1-2	TGCGTATGGGAGGGCTACACCTTC	CVWEGYTF
TRBV15	NA	TRBD1	TRBJ1-5	TGTGCCACCAGCGGCTGGACGAGAGACAGGGACAATCAGCCCCAGCATTTT	CATSGWTRDRDNQPQHF
TRBV19	NA	NA	TRBJ1-4	TGTGCCACCGCACTAGACTCCGGGGCACCAAATGAAAAACTGTTTTTT	CATALDSGAPNEKLFF
TRBV6-5	NA	NA	TRBJ1-3	TGTGCCAGCAGTTACGAGTCGTTCTCTGGAAACACCATATATTTT	CASSYESFSGNTIYF
TRBV30	NA	NA	TRBJ1-4	TGTGCCTGGAGGGGCGCCCGTGAAAAACTGTTTTTT	CAWRGAREKLFF
TRBV7-6	NA	TRBD1	TRBJ1-2	TGTGCCAGCAGCTTATCCCCGGGACAGACCTCCTATGGCTACACCTTC	CASSLSPGQTSYGYTF
TRBV19	NA	TRBD1	TRBJ1-5	TGTGCCAGTAGCTCGGAGGGACAGGGGGCTGTTCAGCCCCAGCATTTT	CASSSEGQGAVQPQHF
TRBV2	NA	NA	TRBJ2-1	TGTGCCAGCCTGATCGACCGAACCTACAATGAGCAGTTCTTC	CASLIDRTYNEQFF
TRBV19	NA	TRBD2	TRBJ2-1	TGTGCCACCGAAGTACTAGCGGGAGCTTTGGGCAATGAGCAGTTCTTC	CATEVLAGALGNEQFF
TRBV29-1	NA	TRBD1	TRBJ1-2	TGCAGCGTTCTTGACAGGGGAGGTCGGGGCTACACCTTC	CSVLDRGGRGYTF
TRBV6-1	NA	NA	TRBJ2-1	TGTGCCAGCAGTGCAACCCTCGCATCAGTAGATGAGCAGTTCTTC	CASSATLASVDEQFF
TRBV13	NA	TRBD1	TRBJ1-5	TGTGCCAGCAGCTTAGGGCCGGGACAGGGTAATCAGCCCCAGCATTTT	CASSLGPGQGNQPQHF
TRBV27	NA	TRBD1	TRBJ1-2	TGTGCCAGCAGTTTAAGGGGGACAGGGGAAAGAAGGGCCTATGGCTACACCTTC	CASSLRGTGERRAYGYTF
TRBV4-1	NA	NA	TRBJ2-7	TGCGCCAGCAGCCAAGACAGGGGTTCCTACGAGCAGTACTTC	CASSQDRGSYEQYF
TRBV6-5	NA	NA	TRBJ2-7	TGTGCCAGCAGTTACTCCAGGGGAAGTGGAGAGCAGTACTTC	CASSYSRGSGEQYF
TRBV7-3	NA	NA	TRBJ2-3	TGTGCCAGCAGGCCCAACTTGGGCACAGATACGCAGTATTTT	CASRPNLGTDTQYF
TRBV28	NA	TRBD1	TRBJ2-1	TGTGCCAGCAGTCCCTCCGGTTGGACAGGGGGGCTGACTAGCTACAATGAGCAGTTCTTC	CASSPSGWTGGLTSYNEQFF
TRBV29-1	NA	NA	TRBJ2-5	TGCAGCGTTGCTACCCTTGAGACCCAGTACTTC	CSVATLETQYF
TRBV4-1	NA	TRBD1	TRBJ2-2	TGCGCCAGCACCCCTAGGACAGGAAAGAGAACCGGGGAGCTGTTTTTT	CASTPRTGKRTGELFF
TRBV6-1	once	TRBD2	TRBJ2-7	TGTGCCAGCAGTGAGCGGACTAGAGTCCACGAGCAGTACTTC	CASSERTRVHEQYF
TRBV2	NA	TRBD1	TRBJ2-7	TGTGCCAGCACTGGTCAGGGGGCCCCCTACGAGCAGTACTTC	CASTGQGAPYEQYF
TRBV28	NA	NA	TRBJ2-3	TGTGCCACCCAGCGTCAATCTCCGGGGGGCACAGATACGCAGTATTTT	CATQRQSPGGTDTQYF
TRBV6-5	NA	NA	TRBJ2-1	TGTGCCAGCAGAGTCGGGTCCTCAGAGCAGTTCTTC	CASRVGSSEQFF
TRBV27	NA	TRBD2	TRBJ2-3	TGTGCCAGCAGTTTAAAGGGACTAGCGGGATTGTTAGATACGCAGTATTTT	CASSLKGLAGLLDTQYF
TRBV20-1	once	NA	TRBJ2-5	TGCAGTTTCCTGGGGGAGACCCAGTACTTC	CSFLGETQYF
TRBV27	NA	TRBD1	TRBJ2-2	TGTGCCAGCAGTCCTAAGGGGGCTATAACCGGGGAGCTGTTTTTT	CASSPKGAITGELFF
TRBV5-4	once	TRBD2	TRBJ2-1	TGTGCCAGCAGCCTGGGACTAGCGGGAATCAATGAGCAGTTCTTC	CASSLGLAGINEQFF
TRBV5-1	NA	TRBD2	TRBJ2-1	TGCGCCAGCAGCTACACACTAGCGGGAGGGGGTACGGAGCAGTTCTTC	CASSYTLAGGGTEQFF
TRBV14	NA	NA	TRBJ2-2	TGTGCCAGCAGCCAAGTGAGCGGAGCGCGGACCGGGACGGCCGGGGAGCTGTTTTTT	CASSQVSGARTGTAGELFF
TRBV28	NA	NA	TRBJ2-7	TGTGCCAGCAGTCCCGGAGGAAAAGCCTACGAGCAGTACTTC	CASSPGGKAYEQYF
TRBV5-1	NA	NA	TRBJ2-7	TGCGCCAGCAGCTTGGACAGGGTTTTACTACACGAGCAGTACTTC	CASSLDRVLLHEQYF
TRBV9	NA	NA	TRBJ2-1	TGTGCCAGCAGCGGGCCGGCAATTGAGCAGTTCTTC	CASSGPAIEQFF
TRBV9	NA	NA	TRBJ2-5	TGTGCCAGCAGCGTAGGGCGGGAAGAGACCCAGTACTTC	CASSVGREETQYF
TRBV6-4	NA	TRBD2	TRBJ2-1	TGTGCCAGCAGCCCGCTGGATAGCGGGATAGACAATGAGCAGTTCTTC	CASSPLDSGIDNEQFF
TRBV18	NA	TRBD2	TRBJ2-7	TGTGCCAGCTCACCCCTAGCGGGAGAGTCTAACGAGCAGTACTTC	CASSPLAGESNEQYF
TRBV7-8	NA	TRBD2	TRBJ2-5	TGTGCCAGCAGTCTAGCGGGAGGCCTCCAAGAGACCCAGTACTTC	CASSLAGGLQETQYF